This T cell receptor beta chain was recorded in a study of graft-versus-host responses after intestinal transplantation. Using immunoSEQ multiplex PCR, the repertoire was profiled, and TCRdb retains in-frame clones only, with some absent. This repertoire shows some 12,000 clones, roughly 79% found once; its top ten account for 10%. Germline assignment: CDR1 PRHDT and CDR2 FYEKMQ (reference sequence). This CDR3 region has 12 residues. The V gene end was trimmed by 3 bases and the J gene end by 10 bases; junction bases not matched to a gene: 5. Of note for this clone: The antigen is not known.

Intraepithelial and lamina propria lymphocytes were freed from processed graft tissue. Notes on the study in general: GvH clones detected in recipient marrow included some appearing first in ileum or blood. Peak circulating GvH clone levels were associated with early post-transplant HvG declines.

The sample here was ileum tissue, taken 23 days after intestinal transplant. The sequence came from a human patient who received an intestinal transplant, so some T cells may come from the graft donor. The gene calls are TRBV13 and TRBJ2-5, with 7 nucleotides matching TRBD1. CDR3 sequence reads: CASSLDRLGQYF. CDR3 nucleotides: TGTGCCAGCAGCTTGGACAGGTTGGGCCAGTACTTC.